The next 31 T cell receptor beta chains were all read from a single sample in a study of blood T cell repertoires in COVID-19. Sequencing was performed with immunoSEQ multiplex PCR; in TCRdb, only in-frame clones are kept and a portion is missing. This table has 130,000 to 150,000 clones, roughly four fifths appearing once. The sequencing input was peripheral blood. The receptors derive from a human donor with acute or convalescent COVID-19. The donor label of this sample is uncertain.

The rearrangement joins TRBV5-4 to TRBJ1-1, with D perhaps matching TRBD1 (6 bases). In germline, CDR1 is SGHNT, CDR2 YYREEE (reference sequence). The CDR3 runs to 14 residues. V was clipped by 0 bases and J by 1 base, with 7 bases between them. The CDR3: CASSLEGENTEAFF. The CDR3 region has the DNA TGTGCCAGCAGCTTGGAGGGGGAGAACACTGAAGCTTTCTTT.

This chain joins TRBV15 and TRBJ1-5; weak D call: TRBD1 (5 bases). V was cut by 0 bases and J by 4 bases, with 16 bases left in between. This CDR3 region has 17 residues. Per the germline V gene, CDR1 is LNHNV and CDR2 is YYDKDF (reference sequence). DNA of the CDR3: TGTGCCACCAGCAGAGATCGCGGGGACGGTTGGAATCAGCCCCAGCATTTT. Translating gives CATSRDRGDGWNQPQHF.

The count of this clone is one. J is TRBJ1-1 and V is TRBV13; tentatively, D is TRBD1 (6 bases). Trimming took off 5 bases at V and 4 bases at J, with 8 bases between the two ends. Germline V gives CDR1 PRHDT, CDR2 FYEKMQ (reference sequence). The CDR3 loop spans 12 amino acids. CDR3 loop: CASSARGTEAFF. The CDR3 nucleotides read TGTGCCAGCAGCGCCAGGGGCACTGAAGCTTTCTTT.

The chain couples TRBV30 to TRBJ2-5; tentative D call: TRBD2 (6 bases). The V and J ends lost 2 bases and 0 bases respectively, with 10 bases between them. Germline loops: CDR1 GTSNPN, CDR2 SVGIG (reference sequence). The CDR3 is 14 residues long. CDR3 bases: TGTGCCTGGAGTCCAGGAGGGAACCAAGAGACCCAGTACTTC. It is translated as CAWSPGGNQETQYF. The complete variable domain, with remaining parts taken from reference TRBV30 and TRBJ2-5, reads SQTIHQWPATLVQPVGSPLSLECTVEGTSNPNLYWYRQAAGRGLQLLFYSVGIGQISSEVPQNLSASRPQDRQFILSSKKLLLSDSGFYLCAWSPGGNQETQYFGPGTRLLVL.

The V gene is TRBV6-5, the J gene TRBJ1-2, with TRBD1 matching over 7 bases. The CDR3 runs to 16 residues. Per the germline V gene, CDR1 is MNHEY and CDR2 is SVGAGI. The V segment lost 2 bases and the J segment 6 bases; nucleotides outside the gene matches: 12. The CDR3 DNA is TGTGCCAGCAGTTACGGGGCCCAATCGACAGGGAATGGCTACACCTTC. Amino acid sequence: CASSYGAQSTGNGYTF.

The chain has TRBV2 and TRBJ2-2; 10 nucleotides agree with TRBD2. The trim removed 5 bases at V and 6 bases at J, leaving 6 bases unmatched. The CDR3 loop spans 15 amino acids. The germline CDR1 and CDR2 sequences are SNHLY and FYNNEI. CDR3 in DNA: TGTGCCAGCAGTAAGGAGAGCGGGGGGGCCGGGGAGCTGTTTTTT. It is translated as CASSKESGGAGELFF.

V gene TRBV6-5 combines with J gene TRBJ1-2; no definite D call. CDR1 and CDR2 (germline): MNHEY, SVGAGI. V was shortened by 7 bases and J by 3 bases, with 15 bases between the two germline ends. The CDR3 is 14 residues long. Here the CDR3 DNA reads TGTGCCAGCACAAACTCGGGGAGTTACTATGGCTACACCTTC. Protein sequence: CASTNSGSYYGYTF.

The chain combines TRBV6-1 with TRBJ2-3; D perhaps matches TRBD1 (5 bases). The CDR3 spans 20 residues. V dropped 2 bases and J dropped 2 bases, with 26 bases sitting between them. Germline CDR1 reads MNHNS; CDR2 reads SASEGT. In nucleotides, the CDR3 is TGTGCCAGCAGTGAACCTCTTCGTGTCAGGGCGTCTCCAAACACAGATACGCAGTATTTT. Residues: CASSEPLRVRASPNTDTQYF.

This clone was seen a few times. V and J are TRBV12-3 or TRBV12-4 and TRBJ2-5; tentatively, D is TRBD1 (6 bases). Trimming left V 6 bases short and J 7 bases short, with 15 bases between. The length of the CDR3 is 13 residues. The CDR3 bases are TGTGCCAGCAGGTTCCGGGACACAGGGACCCAGTACTTC. Its translation is CASRFRDTGTQYF.

This chain joins TRBV19 and TRBJ1-1, with D uncertain. The CDR3 is 12 residues long. The V gene's germline CDR1 is LNHDA and CDR2 SQIVND (reference sequence). Trimming left V 4 bases short and J 5 bases short, with 8 bases between. The CDR3 region has the DNA TGTGCCAGTAGTACCGTCGGGACTGAAGCTTTCTTT. It is translated as CASSTVGTEAFF.

The chain recombines TRBV7-2 with TRBJ2-5, with 11 bases matching TRBD2. Losses at the gene ends were 5 bases for V and 4 bases for J; bases not matched to a gene: 9. Germline CDR1 and CDR2: SGHTA and FQGNSA. The CDR3 consists of 16 residues. The CDR3 bases are TGTGCCAGCAGCACCCGTAGCGGGGGGGCGGGAGAGACCCAGTACTTC. Translation gives CASSTRSGGAGETQYF. The full variable domain, completed using reference TRBV7-2 and TRBJ2-5, is GAGVSQSPSNKVTEKGKDVELRCDPISGHTALYWYRQSLGQGLEFLIYFQGNSAPDKSGLPSDRFSAERTGGSVSTLTIQRTQQEDSAVYLCASSTRSGGAGETQYFGPGTRLLVL.

J is TRBJ1-6 and V is TRBV4-1, with D perhaps TRBD1 (5 bases). CDR3 length: 14 amino acids. Trimming stripped 3 bases from V and 8 bases from J, with 11 bases between. Germline V gene sequence: CDR1 MGHRA, CDR2 YSYEKL. The CDR3 DNA sequence: TGCGCCAGCAGCCAGGCAGGGAGGCATTCACCCCTCCACTTT. Its translation: CASSQAGRHSPLHF.

The chain couples TRBV7-9 to TRBJ2-2; D uncertain. Per the germline V gene, CDR1 is SEHNR and CDR2 is FQNEAQ (reference sequence). With 1 base removed from V and 5 bases from J, the gap between germline ends came to 8 bases. The CDR3 covers 14 residues. The CDR3 loop is CASSLGAGTGELFF. The CDR3 DNA follows: TGTGCCAGCAGCTTAGGGGCAGGAACCGGGGAGCTGTTTTTT.

J is TRBJ2-2 and V is TRBV9; weak D call: TRBD2 (5 bases). The CDR3 has 15 residues. Germline V CDR1 and CDR2: SGDLS, YYNGEE. V was trimmed by 5 bases and J by 5 bases, leaving 16 bases between them. CDR3: CASSAGVFRTGELFF. The DNA for the CDR3 is TGTGCCAGCAGTGCCGGGGTCTTTCGAACCGGGGAGCTGTTTTTT.

V is TRBV5-4 and J is TRBJ2-7, with TRBD1 matching over 10 bases. The CDR3 sequence is 13 residues long. Trimming took 3 bases from V and 7 from J; bases not matched to a gene: 4. Germline V lookup: CDR1 SGHNT, CDR2 YYREEE (reference sequence). Written as DNA, the CDR3 is TGTGCCAGCAGCTGGGGACAGGGGAGGGAGCAGTACTTC. This translates into CASSWGQGREQYF.

The chain has TRBV19 and TRBJ1-6; D gene uncertain. This CDR3 is built from 12 residues. Germline V CDR1 and CDR2: LNHDA, SQIVND (reference sequence). V lost 11 bases and J 5 bases, leaving 10 bases between the germline ends. The CDR3, as DNA: TGTGCCCCACCGCGCAATAATTCACCCCTCCACTTT. This translates into CAPPRNNSPLHF.

The CDR3 DNA sequence: TGTGCCTGCATGGTGGGACTGCTTCAGTATTTT. This sequence encodes CACMVGLLQYF. The chain has TRBV30 and TRBJ2-3, with TRBD2 as a possible D gene (6 bases). Per the germline V gene, CDR1 is GTSNPN and CDR2 is SVGIG (reference sequence). The CDR3 totals 11 residues. Trimming took off 6 bases at V and 12 bases at J, with 16 bases between the two ends.

CDR3 in DNA: TGTGCCAGCAGCCTCACAGGGATGATGAACACTGAAGCTTTCTTT. Translated, it gives CASSLTGMMNTEAFF. The chain joins TRBV11-2 to TRBJ1-1, with a tentative D call TRBD1 (6 bases). V gave up 5 bases and J gave up 0 bases, with 13 bases separating them. The CDR3 totals 15 residues. The V gene's germline CDR1 is SGHAT and CDR2 FQNNGV.

Only one count was recorded for this clone. The chain joins TRBV2 to TRBJ1-5, with D maybe TRBD1 (6 bases). This CDR3 contains 14 residues. Germline CDR1 and CDR2: SNHLY and FYNNEI. Between the trimmed V and J ends, which lost 4 bases and 4 bases, there was a span of 11 bases. The CDR3 nucleotides read TGTGCCAGCAGTGGCAGGGGTGGGAATCAGCCCCAGCATTTT. It yields the protein CASSGRGGNQPQHF.

This chain links TRBV13 with TRBJ1-1, with D possibly matching TRBD1 (5 bases). Germline-derived CDR1 and CDR2 are PRHDT and FYEKMQ (reference sequence). CDR3 length: 13 amino acids. With 3 bases removed from V and 4 bases from J, the gap between germline ends came to 9 bases. CDR3 sequence reads: CASSFTTVTEAFF. The CDR3 nucleotides are TGTGCCAGCAGCTTCACGACAGTCACTGAAGCTTTCTTT.

V usage is TRBV9 and J usage is TRBJ1-1; D is unclear. The CDR3 length is 12 residues. CDR1 is SGDLS, CDR2 YYNGEE, per germline. Between the trimmed V and J ends, which lost 0 bases and 5 bases, there was a span of 5 bases. The chain's CDR3 is CASSVGETEAFF. In DNA form, the CDR3 reads TGTGCCAGCAGCGTAGGGGAGACTGAAGCTTTCTTT.

The chain links TRBV27 to TRBJ1-1, with 7 bases that match TRBD1. The CDR3 length is 16 residues. Germline V gives CDR1 MNHEY, CDR2 SMNVEV (reference sequence). V was pared by 5 bases and J by 1 base, with 10 bases of the junction left unmatched. CDR3 sequence: CASSVLQGLPNTEAFF. The CDR3 nucleotides read TGTGCCAGCAGTGTCTTACAGGGGCTACCGAACACTGAAGCTTTCTTT.

V and J are TRBV9 and TRBJ1-2; tentative D call: TRBD1 (6 bases). Germline CDR1 SGDLS, CDR2 YYNGEE. V gave up 4 bases and J gave up 5 bases, with 15 bases separating them. This CDR3 region has 14 residues. CDR3 in amino acids: CASSTLKGDYGYTF. In DNA form, the CDR3 reads TGTGCCAGCAGCACCCTCAAGGGGGATTATGGCTACACCTTC.

The genes are TRBV23-1 and TRBJ2-7; D is uncertain. TRBV23-1 is annotated as an ORF whose role is uncertain. Trimming removed 0 bases at V and 2 bases at J, with 11 bases between. The CDR3 covers 15 residues. CDR3 protein: CASSQSQAAPYEQYV. The CDR3 DNA sequence: TGCGCCAGCAGTCAATCGCAGGCCGCTCCCTACGAGCAGTACGTC.

The rearrangement links TRBV7-2 to TRBJ1-5; perhaps TRBD1 as D (6 bases). The germline V and J ends were trimmed by 1 base and 3 bases, with 13 bases remaining between them. The germline CDR1 and CDR2 sequences are SGHTA and FQGNSA. This CDR3 comprises 16 residues. The CDR3 DNA is TGTGCCAGCAGCTTAGGGGGGCCCTTCGTCAATCAGCCCCAGCATTTT. Translating gives CASSLGGPFVNQPQHF.

The chain combines TRBV4-2 with TRBJ2-2; 13 bases are a match to TRBD2. Germline V gene data show CDR1 as LGHNA and CDR2 as YNFKEQ. After removal of 4 bases from V and 3 bases from J, the junction contained 2 bases not matched to a gene. This CDR3 contains 16 residues. The CDR3 coding sequence is TGTGCCAGCAGCCTCGGGACTAGCGGGGACACCGGGGAGCTGTTTTTT. Its translation: CASSLGTSGDTGELFF.

The rearrangement joins TRBV7-2 to TRBJ2-1; D is undetermined. Trimming stripped 2 bases from V and 3 bases from J, with 8 bases between. This CDR3 is built from 14 residues. Germline V CDR1 and CDR2: SGHTA, FQGNSA. This CDR3 is CASSLSVVYNEQFF. As DNA, the CDR3 is TGTGCCAGCAGCTTATCGGTAGTCTACAATGAGCAGTTCTTC.

CDR3 in DNA: TGTGCCGCAGGGGATAGCTCCTACAATGAGCAGTTCTTC. Amino acids: CAAGDSSYNEQFF. The gene calls are TRBV3-1 (or the pseudogene TRBV3-2) and TRBJ2-1; perhaps TRBD1 as D (6 bases). Trimming pared 11 bases from V and 0 bases from J, leaving 11 bases between. The germline CDR1 and CDR2 sequences are LGHDT and YNNKEL (reference sequence). This CDR3 is 13 amino acids long.

This clone appeared once. The identical CDR3 is also encoded by other nucleotide sequences in the sample. The chain links TRBV6-5 to TRBJ2-1, with 7 bases that match TRBD2. The V gene's germline CDR1 is MNHEY and CDR2 SVGAGI. The ends lost 0 bases at V and 2 bases at J; junction bases unmatched: 1. The CDR3 is 15 amino acids. The CDR3 DNA follows: TGTGCCAGCAGTTACTCGGGGGGGGCCTACAATGAGCAGTTCTTC. Translated: CASSYSGGAYNEQFF.

J is TRBJ2-7 and V is TRBV4-1; D is uncertain. V was pared by 0 bases and J by 6 bases, with 15 bases between. The CDR3 spans 15 residues. Germline V gene data show CDR1 as MGHRA and CDR2 as YSYEKL. This chain's CDR3 is CASSQDETLKSEQYF. The CDR3 coding sequence is TGCGCCAGCAGCCAAGATGAAACCCTTAAGAGCGAGCAGTACTTC.

The gene calls are TRBV4-1 and TRBJ2-1; unclear D gene. In germline, CDR1 is MGHRA, CDR2 YSYEKL. The CDR3 consists of 15 residues. Deletions cut 1 base from V and 8 bases from J, with 15 bases between. The CDR3 bases are TGCGCCAGCAGCCAAGTCGGGTCCCGATTCGATGAGCAGTTCTTC. Its protein product is CASSQVGSRFDEQFF.